This TCR beta chain was retrieved from a study of blood T cell repertoires in COVID-19. Study details: Some COVID-19 samples were acute and others convalescent; all came from the United States, Italy and Spain.

V was pared by 3 bases and J by 1 base, with 12 bases between. This CDR3 has 15 amino acids. Looked up from germline, CDR1 is LGHDT and CDR2 is YNNKEL (reference sequence). Assay: immunoSEQ multiplex PCR; the TCRdb copy retains only in-frame clones and omits some. The table has 160,000 or so clones, 70% to 85% seen once. Living in 20 to 30 US areas, the participants were between roughly 18 and 89 years of age. Allocation to cohorts depended on clinical history reported by the participants. Resolution of symptoms, clearance, or two negative PCRs was present in recovered Cohort 3 donors. The chain employs TRBV3-1 (or the pseudogene TRBV3-2) and TRBJ1-1; D possibly corresponds to TRBD1 (6 bases). This clonotype was sampled from a middle-aged man who had recovered from COVID-19. Sequencing used PBMCs or T cells enriched from blood (not recorded which). The CDR3 nucleotides read TGTGCCAGCAGCCATTACAGGGCTCCGAACACTGAAGCTTTCTTT. It yields the protein CASSHYRAPNTEAFF.